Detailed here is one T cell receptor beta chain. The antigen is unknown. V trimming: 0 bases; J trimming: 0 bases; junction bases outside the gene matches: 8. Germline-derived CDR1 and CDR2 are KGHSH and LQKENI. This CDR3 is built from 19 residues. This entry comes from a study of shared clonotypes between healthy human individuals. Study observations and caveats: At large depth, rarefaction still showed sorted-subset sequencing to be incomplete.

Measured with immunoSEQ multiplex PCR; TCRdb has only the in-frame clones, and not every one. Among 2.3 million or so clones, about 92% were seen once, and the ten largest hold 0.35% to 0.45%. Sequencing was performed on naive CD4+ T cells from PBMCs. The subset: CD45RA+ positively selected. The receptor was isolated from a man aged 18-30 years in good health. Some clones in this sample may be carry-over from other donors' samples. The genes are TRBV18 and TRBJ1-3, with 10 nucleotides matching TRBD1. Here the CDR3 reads CASSPPGQGLFPSGNTIYF. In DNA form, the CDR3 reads TGTGCCAGCTCACCACCGGGACAGGGGTTATTCCCCTCTGGAAACACCATATATTTT.